Listed below are T cell receptor beta chains from one sample, sequenced in a study of cytomegalovirus exposure and HLA in healthy donors. TCRdb's copy holds only in-frame clones and misses some; the assay was immunoSEQ multiplex PCR. The data show 200,000 to 250,000 clones, approximately 80% seen once. Specimen: PBMCs. Receptors originate from a girl aged 10-17 years in good health and CMV-seronegative. Both conserved end residues are part of each CDR3. The D gene is left open where the match is weak. Clone size is stated in some rows and not others, as once, few, many or a class when expanded.

V	size	D	J	CDR3	DNA
TRBV6-1	NA	NA	TRBJ2-7	CARPSLAARIWEQYF	TGTGCCAGACCGTCGCTGGCGGCCCGCATCTGGGAGCAGTACTTC
TRBV18	NA	NA	TRBJ2-7	CASSPPSSYEQYF	TGTGCCAGCTCACCACCGTCTAGCTACGAGCAGTACTTC
TRBV6-4	NA	NA	TRBJ2-1	CASSDAGGNNEQFF	TGTGCCAGCAGTGACGCAGGGGGGAACAATGAGCAGTTCTTC
TRBV19	NA	NA	TRBJ1-2	CASWGQGNYGYTF	TGTGCCAGTTGGGGCCAGGGGAACTATGGCTACACCTTC
TRBV5-1	once	TRBD1	TRBJ1-2	CASSLASGTGGYGYTF	TGCGCCAGCAGCTTGGCTTCGGGGACAGGAGGCTATGGCTACACCTTC
TRBV28	NA	TRBD1	TRBJ1-1	CASPPGQGAQTPEAFF	TGTGCCAGCCCTCCGGGACAGGGGGCCCAGACCCCTGAAGCTTTCTTT
TRBV28	NA	NA	TRBJ2-7	CASRTQGTGSYEQYF	TGTGCCAGCAGGACCCAGGGAACGGGCTCCTACGAGCAGTACTTC
TRBV5-1	NA	NA	TRBJ1-1	CASSLVREVDEAFF	TGCGCCAGCAGCTTGGTCAGGGAGGTGGATGAAGCTTTCTTT
TRBV6-6	once	NA	TRBJ1-2	CASPGVHGGYTF	TGTGCCAGCCCCGGGGTTCACGGCGGCTACACCTTC
TRBV9	NA	NA	TRBJ2-3	CASSVAGDTDTQYF	TGTGCCAGCAGCGTAGCGGGGGACACAGATACGCAGTATTTT
TRBV28	NA	NA	TRBJ1-2	CASSRGANYGYTF	TGTGCCAGCAGTCGAGGAGCTAACTATGGCTACACCTTC
TRBV12-5	NA	NA	TRBJ1-1	CASGPRESNTEAFF	TGTGCTAGTGGTCCCCGTGAAAGCAACACTGAAGCTTTCTTT
TRBV9	NA	TRBD2	TRBJ2-3	CASSNGLAGGVRDTQYF	TGTGCCAGCAGCAACGGACTAGCGGGAGGGGTGAGGGATACGCAGTATTTT
TRBV2	few	NA	TRBJ2-7	CASSDLHEQYF	TGTGCCAGCAGTGATCTTCACGAGCAGTACTTC
TRBV5-1	NA	NA	TRBJ1-1	CASSVRDTNEAFF	TGCGCCAGCAGCGTCCGGGACACCAATGAAGCTTTCTTT
TRBV9	NA	NA	TRBJ1-2	CASSARGNYGYTF	TGTGCCAGCAGCGCCCGAGGGAACTATGGCTACACCTTC
TRBV14	NA	TRBD2	TRBJ2-1	CASSPFSGTSAPTFYNEQFF	TGTGCCAGCAGCCCTTTCTCCGGGACTAGCGCCCCTACATTCTACAATGAGCAGTTCTTC
TRBV7-9	NA	TRBD2	TRBJ2-7	CASSAGLGGTYEQYF	TGTGCCAGCAGCGCGGGGTTGGGGGGGACCTACGAGCAGTACTTC
TRBV9	NA	NA	TRBJ1-1	CASSDGQLNTEAFF	TGTGCCAGCAGCGACGGACAGCTGAACACTGAAGCTTTCTTT
TRBV7-9	NA	NA	TRBJ1-4	CASTPGAINEKLFF	TGTGCCAGCACCCCAGGGGCCATTAATGAAAAACTGTTTTTT
TRBV12-5	NA	TRBD1	TRBJ1-1	CASGLPGPGTGYMNTEAFF	TGTGCTAGTGGTTTGCCGGGGCCCGGGACAGGATACATGAACACTGAAGCTTTCTTT
TRBV13	NA	TRBD2	TRBJ2-1	CASSLGSGGGYNEQFF	TGTGCCAGCAGCTTAGGATCGGGAGGTGGCTATAATGAGCAGTTCTTC
TRBV6-1	NA	NA	TRBJ2-7	CASRQYVGPYEQYF	TGTGCCAGCAGACAGTACGTCGGCCCCTACGAGCAGTACTTC
TRBV10-3	NA	NA	TRBJ2-7	CAISGTPSGEQYF	TGTGCCATCAGTGGGACACCATCAGGCGAGCAGTACTTC
TRBV27	NA	TRBD1	TRBJ2-6	CASSQGQGKSSGANVLTF	TGTGCCAGCAGTCAGGGACAGGGTAAAAGCTCTGGGGCCAACGTCCTGACTTTC
TRBV7-7	NA	TRBD2	TRBJ2-2	CATLAGEAAGELFF	TGTGCTACTCTAGCGGGGGAAGCCGCCGGGGAGCTGTTTTTT
TRBV9	NA	NA	TRBJ1-3	CASSPGGRWGNTIYF	TGTGCCAGCAGCCCCGGGGGGCGGTGGGGAAACACCATATATTTT
TRBV6-1	few	TRBD1	TRBJ1-5	CASGIGQGHQPQHF	TGTGCCAGCGGGATTGGACAGGGCCATCAGCCCCAGCATTTT
TRBV7-9	NA	NA	TRBJ1-3	CASSLETATNSGNTIYF	TGTGCCAGCAGCCTCGAGACAGCCACCAACTCTGGAAACACCATATATTTT
TRBV9	NA	NA	TRBJ1-5	CASSVKIRGWDSNQPQHF	TGTGCCAGCAGCGTTAAAATCAGGGGTTGGGATAGCAATCAGCCCCAGCATTTT
TRBV6-5	few	NA	TRBJ2-1	CASSYGASENEQFF	TGTGCCAGCAGTTACGGGGCTAGCGAGAATGAGCAGTTCTTC
TRBV21-1	NA	NA	TRBJ1-2	CASSKCRGYGYTF	TGTGCCAGCAGCAAATGCCGAGGGTACGGCTACACCTTC
TRBV7-2	NA	TRBD2	TRBJ2-5	CASSSGLAETQYF	TGTGCCAGCAGCTCGGGACTAGCGGAGACCCAGTACTTC
TRBV7-9	NA	NA	TRBJ1-5	CASSLESGSNQPQHF	TGTGCCAGCAGCTTAGAATCAGGGAGCAATCAGCCCCAGCATTTT
TRBV11-2	NA	NA	TRBJ2-2	CASSFSTGELFF	TGTGCCAGCAGCTTCAGTACCGGGGAGCTGTTTTTT
TRBV18	NA	TRBD1	TRBJ1-2	CASSPAGGGGYTF	TGTGCCAGCTCACCTGCAGGGGGCGGCGGCTACACCTTC
TRBV5-4	NA	TRBD1	TRBJ2-1	CASSRDRGSYNEQFF	TGTGCCAGCAGCCGCGACAGGGGGAGCTACAATGAGCAGTTCTTC
TRBV18	NA	TRBD2	TRBJ2-2	CASSPGLALETGELFF	TGTGCCAGCTCACCAGGACTAGCGCTAGAGACCGGGGAGCTGTTTTTT
TRBV2	NA	TRBD2	TRBJ2-7	CASSEITSGTYSYEQYF	TGTGCCAGCAGTGAAATTACTAGCGGGACGTACTCCTACGAGCAGTACTTC
TRBV2	NA	NA	TRBJ1-2	CARQARGYTF	TGTGCCAGGCAGGCCAGAGGCTACACCTTC
TRBV10-1	NA	NA	TRBJ1-2	CASSESAEKGYTF	TGCGCCAGCAGTGAGTCGGCCGAAAAAGGCTACACCTTC
TRBV2	NA	NA	TRBJ2-5	CASSEENSQETQYF	TGTGCCAGCAGTGAAGAAAACAGTCAAGAGACCCAGTACTTC
TRBV7-9	NA	NA	TRBJ2-7	CASYRGDEQYF	TGTGCCAGCTATAGGGGTGACGAGCAGTACTTC
TRBV7-9	NA	TRBD1	TRBJ1-5	CASSYGTASNQPQHF	TGTGCCAGCAGCTACGGGACAGCCAGCAATCAGCCCCAGCATTTT
TRBV5-4	NA	NA	TRBJ2-1	CASSFPRGEQFF	TGTGCCAGCAGCTTCCCCAGGGGTGAGCAGTTCTTC
TRBV11-2	NA	TRBD1	TRBJ1-1	CASSIYTRGRGESEAFF	TGTGCCAGCAGCATTTATACCAGGGGGCGCGGGGAGTCTGAAGCTTTCTTT
TRBV30	NA	NA	TRBJ2-1	CAWSDRLNEQFF	TGTGCCTGGAGCGATAGATTAAATGAGCAGTTCTTC
TRBV27	once	NA	TRBJ2-1	CASSPKGRGSYNEQFF	TGTGCCAGCAGTCCTAAGGGGCGGGGCTCCTACAATGAGCAGTTCTTC
TRBV11-3	NA	TRBD1	TRBJ2-7	CASSSGMGTGNDEQYF	TGTGCCAGCAGCTCAGGGATGGGGACAGGGAACGACGAGCAGTACTTC
TRBV19	few	TRBD1	TRBJ1-4	CASSPLTGGAFEKLFF	TGTGCCAGTAGTCCCCTTACAGGGGGCGCTTTTGAAAAACTGTTTTTT
TRBV25-1	NA	NA	TRBJ2-4	CASSDSQDVKNIQYF	TGTGCCAGCAGTGACTCACAGGATGTCAAAAACATTCAGTACTTC
TRBV29-1	NA	TRBD2	TRBJ2-3	CSVHGTTYTDTQYF	TGCAGCGTTCACGGGACTACTTACACAGATACGCAGTATTTT